One sample yielded the 26 T cell receptor beta chains listed below, sequenced in a study of molecular identifiers for immune sequencing clone quantification. MiXCR, applied by TCRdb to the PCR reads, yields one record per CDR3 protein. In the table there are about 63,000 distinct CDR3 sequences, around 20% of which are singletons. The specimen was naive CD8+ T cells from blood, with Jurkat cell RNA spiked in. Subset indicated: FACS-sorted CD8+CD4-CCR7+CD45RA+ naive T cells. These TCRs come from a human donor in good health. Some libraries in this study had Jurkat cell RNA spiked in.

There are many counts of this clonotype. The CDR3 DNA is TGTGCCAGCAGCGCTAGCACAGATACGCAGTATTTT. It codes for CASSASTDTQYF. V is TRBV9 and J is TRBJ2-3; no firm D call. The CDR3 has 12 amino acids. Germline loops: CDR1 SGDLS, CDR2 YYNGEE. V lost 3 bases to trimming and J lost 0 bases, with 2 bases between them.

This clonotype appeared many times. This chain links TRBV4-3 with TRBJ2-5; D ambiguous. This CDR3 has 13 residues. The germline V gene has CDR1 LGHNA and CDR2 YSLEER. The germline V and J ends were trimmed by 4 bases and 9 bases, with 15 bases remaining between them. The CDR3 DNA is TGCGCCAGCAGCCTGACGGTCTCTAACCCCCAGTACTTC. It encodes CASSLTVSNPQYF.

This clonotype was seen repeatedly, ten times or more. The CDR3, as DNA: TGTGCCAGCAGTTTATTTACTAGCGGGGGGGGGGAGCAGTACTTC. Translating it yields CASSLFTSGGGEQYF. The chain combines TRBV28 with TRBJ2-7, with 13 nucleotides matching TRBD2. The V and J ends lost 1 base and 7 bases, in that order; junction bases with no gene match: 4. Germline V gene data show CDR1 as MDHEN and CDR2 as SYDVKM. The CDR3 is 15 residues long. The entire variable domain, with the rest obtained from reference TRBV28 and TRBJ2-7, is as follows: DVKVTQSSRYLVKRTGEKVFLECVQDMDHENMFWYRQDPGLGLRLIYFSYDVKMKEKGDIPEGYSVSREKKERFSLILESASTNQTSMYLCASSLFTSGGGEQYFGPGTRLTVT.

The chain uses TRBV27 and TRBJ2-2; D call uncertain. CDR1 and CDR2 from the germline V gene are MNHEY and SMNVEV (reference sequence). V was shortened by 0 bases and J by 7 bases, with 9 bases between the two germline ends. The CDR3 extends over 14 amino acids. CDR3 sequence (DNA): TGTGCCAGCAGTTTATCACGGGTTATCGGGGAGCTGTTTTTT. Protein sequence: CASSLSRVIGELFF.

This clonotype was found many times. This chain joins TRBV19 and TRBJ2-3; D is possibly TRBD1 or TRBD2 (5 bases each). Germline V gives CDR1 LNHDA, CDR2 SQIVND (reference sequence). The CDR3 is 14 residues long. Trimming removed 5 bases from V and 5 bases from J, with 14 bases in between. The CDR3 here is CASSPGRLLDTQYF. CDR3 DNA sequence: TGTGCCAGTAGTCCGGGGCGACTCCTAGATACGCAGTATTTT.

The chain employs TRBV2 and TRBJ2-1; 9 bases are shared with TRBD2. Germline values: CDR1 SNHLY, CDR2 FYNNEI. The CDR3 spans 15 residues. Germline trimming cut 4 bases from V and 5 bases from J; bases unmatched to any gene: 6. CDR3 coding DNA: TGTGCCAGCAGTGTGCTAGCGGGATTCGACAATGAGCAGTTCTTC. Its protein product is CASSVLAGFDNEQFF.

This clonotype was detected many times. The chain uses TRBV30 and TRBJ2-3; perhaps TRBD2 as D (6 bases). The V gene's germline CDR1 is GTSNPN and CDR2 SVGIG (reference sequence). There are 12 residues in the CDR3. V lost 0 bases to trimming and J lost 9 bases, with 10 bases between them. CDR3 region: CAWSVLEGTQYF. The CDR3 DNA is TGTGCCTGGAGTGTCTTGGAGGGGACGCAGTATTTT.

This clonotype was counted at least ten times. The chain uses TRBV20-1 and TRBJ2-7, with D maybe TRBD1 (6 bases). V was cut by 6 bases and J by 2 bases, with 17 bases left in between. Germline V gene sequence: CDR1 DFQATT, CDR2 SNEGSKA (reference sequence). This CDR3 region has 14 residues. CDR3 bases: TGCAGTGCAGGCTCAATGACAGGTACCTACGAGCAGTACTTC. The encoded protein is CSAGSMTGTYEQYF.

This clonotype was counted at least ten times. This rearrangement joins TRBV3-1 to TRBJ1-6; D is ambiguous. Between the trimmed V and J ends, which lost 1 base and 0 bases, there was a span of 10 bases. Germline assignment: CDR1 LGHDT and CDR2 YNNKEL (reference sequence). CDR3 length equals 17 residues. CDR3 coding DNA: TGTGCCAGCAGCCAAGTGCGACCGAGCTCCTATAATTCACCCCTCCACTTT. Translated: CASSQVRPSSYNSPLHF.

This clonotype was recorded at least ten times. The genes are TRBV27 and TRBJ2-6; D might be TRBD2 (5 bases). The CDR3 is made up of 15 amino acids. Germline V CDR1 and CDR2: MNHEY, SMNVEV (reference sequence). Between the trimmed V and J ends, which lost 5 bases and 1 base, there was a span of 9 bases. This CDR3 reads CASSPGGSGANVLTF. The CDR3 bases are TGTGCCAGCAGTCCTGGCGGGTCTGGGGCCAACGTCCTGACTTTC.

This clonotype was counted at least ten times. The chain uses TRBV24-1 and TRBJ2-2, with 7 bases fitting TRBD1. Looked up from germline, CDR1 is KGHDR and CDR2 is SFDVKD. The CDR3 runs 15 residues. J gave up 7 bases and V 0 bases, and 4 bases lay outside the gene matches. The CDR3: CATSDLTGVSGELFF. The CDR3, as DNA: TGTGCCACCAGTGATTTGACAGGGGTCAGCGGGGAGCTGTTTTTT.

At least ten counts were recorded for this clonotype. The V and J genes are TRBV7-2 and TRBJ2-6; D gene unclear. The CDR3 runs 15 residues. Germline values: CDR1 SGHTA, CDR2 FQGNSA. The V end was cut by 2 bases, the J end by 0 bases, with 5 bases between. The CDR3 nucleotides read TGTGCCAGCAGCTTATGGAGCTCTGGGGCCAACGTCCTGACTTTC. Its translation is CASSLWSSGANVLTF.

With respect to this clonotype: A single base separates this from a much larger clone, so it may be a read error. This chain links TRBV7-9 with TRBJ2-7; maybe TRBD1 (7 bases). CDR3 length equals 14 residues. The V gene's germline CDR1 is SEHNR and CDR2 FQNEAQ (reference sequence). CDR3 in amino acids: CAGSPEQGRPEQYF. The CDR3 region has the DNA TGTGCCGGCAGCCCAGAACAGGGGAGGCCGGAACAGTACTTC.

In the case of this clonotype: Given a much more abundant clone one base away, this may be a read error. The V and J genes are TRBV12-3 or TRBV12-4 and TRBJ2-3, with 12 nucleotides matching TRBD2. The CDR3 is 15 residues long. The J segment lost 4 bases and the V segment lost 10 bases, leaving 9 bases of the junction unmatched. The CDR3 sequence is CATGGPSGRADTQYF. CDR3 nucleotide sequence: TGTGCCACCGGAGGCCCTAGCGGGAGGGCAGATACGCAGTATTTT.

As concerns this clonotype: This may be a read error, as it is one base from a much larger clone. The chain links TRBV7-4 to TRBJ2-1; 9 positions match TRBD2. The CDR3 runs to 14 residues. Germline-derived CDR1 and CDR2 are SGHVT and SQSDAQ. CDR3 DNA sequence: TGTGCCAGCAGTTCTAGCGGGGTCTACAATGAGCGGTTCTTC. Translation: CASSSSGVYNERFF.

This clonotype has a handful of counts. J is TRBJ1-1 and V is TRBV12-3 or TRBV12-4, with 7 bases fitting TRBD1. This CDR3 region has 13 residues. With 6 bases clipped from V and 5 bases from J, the junction kept 6 bases outside the gene matches. The CDR3 DNA sequence: TGTGCCAGCAGGCAGGGGGTTGGGACTGAAGCTTTCTTT. Protein product: CASRQGVGTEAFF.

This clonotype has just a few counts. Given a much more abundant clone one base away, this may be a read error. The rearrangement joins TRBV7-2 to TRBJ2-7, with 8 bases identical to TRBD1. CDR3 length: 16 amino acids. V dropped 5 bases and J dropped 5; count of bases not matched to a gene: 14. Germline-derived CDR1 and CDR2 are SGHTA and FQGNSA. The CDR3 nucleotides are TGTGCCAGCAGCCCCCGGGACAGGAGTATGGGGGACGAGCAGTACTTC. Translating it yields CASSPRDRSMGDEQYF.

This clonotype was detected a few times. The gene calls are TRBV29-1 and TRBJ2-1; perhaps D is TRBD1 or TRBD2 (5 bases each). The CDR3 has 14 amino acids. Looked up from germline, CDR1 is SQVTM and CDR2 is ANQGSEA. The V gene lost 0 bases and the J gene lost 9 bases, with 15 bases spanning the gap. In DNA form, the CDR3 reads TGCAGCGTTGAAGATAGCGCCCCAAGGGGTGAGCAGTTCTTC. The encoded protein is CSVEDSAPRGEQFF.

This clonotype has a count of ten or more. J is TRBJ2-2 and V is TRBV10-2, with D perhaps matching TRBD1 (6 bases). The CDR3 consists of 12 residues. Deletions cut 4 bases from V and 10 bases from J, with 10 bases between. Germline V gene sequence: CDR1 WSHSY, CDR2 SAAADI. The CDR3, as DNA: TGCGCCAGCAGTGTCCAGGGGCAGGAGCTGTTTTTT. Residues: CASSVQGQELFF.

This chain links TRBV6-1 with TRBJ2-1, with D perhaps TRBD1 or TRBD2 (5 bases each). The CDR3 is made up of 18 amino acids. Trimming removed 0 bases from V and 8 bases from J, with 23 bases in between. Germline V gives CDR1 MNHNS, CDR2 SASEGT. The chain's CDR3 is CASSEALGAGVMWDEQFF. CDR3 in DNA: TGTGCCAGCAGTGAAGCGCTAGGGGCGGGTGTAATGTGGGATGAGCAGTTCTTC.

The count of this clonotype is one. A read error may account for a junction end that differs from germline. The chain combines TRBV28 with TRBJ2-7; 10 nucleotides agree with TRBD1. CDR1 and CDR2 from the germline V gene are MDHEN and SYDVKM. The CDR3 runs to 15 residues. The CDR3 nucleotides are TGTGCCATTACGAGACCGGGACAGGGGTCCTACAAGCAGTACTTC. As protein: CAITRPGQGSYKQYF.

This clonotype was counted between two and nine times. Mismatch with germline at one junction end may stem from a read error. The chain recombines TRBV27 with TRBJ2-7; maybe TRBD1 (6 bases). Germline V gene lookup returns CDR1 MNHEY and CDR2 SMNVEV (reference sequence). This CDR3 is built from 14 residues. The CDR3 DNA reads TGTGCCAGCTGTTTGTCAGGGGATTTCTACGAGCAGTACTTC. Translation gives CASCLSGDFYEQYF.

This clonotype was recorded many times. The genes are TRBV7-9 and TRBJ2-4; 11 nucleotides align to TRBD1. The CDR3 is 16 amino acids. After removal of 1 base from V and 6 bases from J, the junction contained 5 bases not matched to a gene. Germline V gene data show CDR1 as SEHNR and CDR2 as FQNEAQ (reference sequence). The DNA of the CDR3 is TGTGCCAGCAGCTTAGGGGGACAGGGGGAGTTAAACATTCAGTACTTC. It encodes CASSLGGQGELNIQYF.

As for this clonotype: Just one base apart from a much larger clone, this may be a read error. The chain is built from TRBV4-3 and TRBJ2-1; TRBD2 is a possible D gene (6 bases). The germline gives CDR1 LGHNA, CDR2 YSLEER. The CDR3 extends over 16 amino acids. Trimming took 0 bases from V and 15 from J, leaving 24 bases between them. CDR3 DNA: TGCGCCAGCAGCCAAGATCGAGCGGGCGCGGGCAATAAGCTGTTCTTC. This encodes CASSQDRAGAGNKLFF.

This clonotype has a count of ten or more. This sequence joins TRBV7-9 and TRBJ2-1; 9 positions agree with TRBD2. CDR1 is SEHNR and CDR2 is FQNEAQ in the germline V gene (reference sequence). The V gene end was trimmed by 1 base and the J gene end by 3 bases; junction bases not matched to a gene: 10. The CDR3 runs to 18 residues. The DNA of the CDR3 is TGTGCCAGCAGCTTAGAGGAAATAGCGGGAGAGGTCTACAATGAGCAGTTCTTC. Translating it yields CASSLEEIAGEVYNEQFF.

This clonotype was detected many times. This chain links TRBV6-2 or TRBV6-3 with TRBJ2-7; possible D gene TRBD1, 5 bases. Germline V gene data show CDR1 as MNHEY and CDR2 as SVGEGT. The CDR3 runs to 16 residues. V was clipped by 5 bases and J by 3 bases, with 20 bases between them. This CDR3 reads CASSNLQFQGFYEQYF. CDR3 nucleotide sequence: TGTGCCAGCAGTAACTTACAATTCCAGGGATTCTACGAGCAGTACTTC.